The clone carrying this T cell receptor (beta chain) was observed many times. Its antigen is unknown. The data were taken from a study of glioma-infiltrating T cells. Study conclusions and caveats: Non-neoplastic patients had below-expected tissue-blood divergence, while all gliomas exceeded expectation. Only very few CDR3 sequences appeared in both tissue and blood.

CDR3 length equals 15 residues. V lost 5 bases and J lost 1, with 9 bases in between. TCR alpha and beta CDR3 regions were amplified from RNA using iRepertoire nested multiplex PCR. For one-step reverse transcription and amplification, 100-400 ng of tissue mRNA or PBMC total RNA was used. TCRdb passed the multiplex PCR reads through MiXCR, listing each CDR3 protein once. The repertoire holds about 93,000 distinct CDR3 sequences, with roughly 40% as singletons. The chain employs TRBV12-3 or TRBV12-4 and TRBJ1-6; D gene ambiguous. Sample: glioma tissue, nonneoplastic brain tissue, or PBMCs (not recorded which). The source is a human donor with low-grade glioma or glioblastoma, undergoing nonglioma brain surgery, or in good health (not recorded which). The CDR3 coding sequence is TGTGCCAGCAGTCGAGTTGAGTCCTATAATTCACCCCTCCACTTT. This translates into CASSRVESYNSPLHF.